The rows below give T cell receptor beta chains drawn from one sample of a study of neurological immune-mediated disorders. In TCRdb, the 5' RACE reads were re-called with MiXCR into one record per CDR3 protein. This sample has 25,000 to 30,000 distinct CDR3 sequences; about 7% occur once, and the top ten carry roughly 9%. Sequencing was done on a sample of PBMCs. The receptors were sampled from a woman between 50 and 59 years old in good health. CDR3s include the opening cysteine and the closing phenylalanine or tryptophan. A D gene is named only where the DNA matches it firmly. A row's size may be missing; if present it is once, few, many or a size class.

D gene,clone size,V gene,J gene,CDR3 DNA,CDR3 protein
TRBD2,many,TRBV7-2,TRBJ2-7,TGTGCCAGCAGCTTACTCGGGGGGGCTAGCAACCGGGACGAGCAGTACTTC,CASSLLGGASNRDEQYF
-,many,TRBV7-8,TRBJ1-6,TGTGCCAGCAGCCCGGACACAGGAGTGGGGAATTCACCCCTCCACTTT,CASSPDTGVGNSPLHF
TRBD2,many,TRBV7-2,TRBJ2-3,TGTGCCAGCAGCCCGGATGGGGGGGAGGCAGATACGCAGTATTTT,CASSPDGGEADTQYF
TRBD1,many,TRBV5-1,TRBJ1-5,TGCGCCAGCAGCCTGGGACAGGGGGCAGGTCAGCCCCAGCATTTT,CASSLGQGAGQPQHF
TRBD2,many,TRBV28,TRBJ2-3,TGTGCCATCGAACCCGGAGGACTAGCGGTAACAGATACGCAGTATTTT,CAIEPGGLAVTDTQYF
-,few,TRBV6-5,TRBJ1-3,TGTGCCAGCAGTTATGGGGGAAACTCTGGAAACACCATATATTTT,CASSYGGNSGNTIYF
-,many,TRBV20-1,TRBJ2-5,TGCAGTGCGCCCGAAGAGGGGCGGGCTCAAGAGACCCAGTACTTC,CSAPEEGRAQETQYF
TRBD2,many,TRBV27,TRBJ2-1,TGTGCCAGCAGTTTACGCCCGCGGACTAGCGGGGGCGTAGATTACAATGAGCAGTTCTTC,CASSLRPRTSGGVDYNEQFF
TRBD2,many,TRBV20-1,TRBJ2-7,TGCAGTGCTAGACGGGGACTAGCCCTCCCTCGGGAGCAGTACTTC,CSARRGLALPREQYF
-,many,TRBV7-3,TRBJ2-6,TGTGCCAGCAGCCCACAGGGGGGGGGTAATGGGGCCAACGTCCTGACTTTC,CASSPQGGGNGANVLTF
TRBD1,many,TRBV5-1,TRBJ1-4,TGCGCCAGCAGCTCCGGACAGGACCGGGCCAAGGAAAAACTGTTTTTT,CASSSGQDRAKEKLFF
TRBD2,few,TRBV6-2/TRBV6-3,TRBJ2-2,TGTGCCAGCAGTACCCCGGGACTAGCCCATAGCATCAACACCGGGGAGCTGTTTTTT,CASSTPGLAHSINTGELFF
-,many,TRBV10-3,TRBJ1-2,TGTGCCATCAGTGAGTCTAGACAGATGAACTATGGCTACACCTTC,CAISESRQMNYGYTF
-,many,TRBV6-1,TRBJ1-1,TGTGCCAGCAGTGTATCAGGGAACACTGAAGCTTTCTTT,CASSVSGNTEAFF
-,-,TRBV18,TRBJ1-1,TGTGCCAACTCACCAGGGGTAGTGGACAGTAAGAACACTGAAGCTTTCTTT,CANSPGVVDSKNTEAFF
-,many,TRBV15,TRBJ2-2,TGTGCCACCAGCAGAGATTTCCCCGGGGAGCTGTTTTTT,CATSRDFPGELFF
-,-,TRBV3-1,TRBJ2-2,TGTGCCAGCAGCCAAGTCCGGGTTGGCGGGGAGCTGTTTTTT,CASSQVRVGGELFF
-,many,TRBV3-1,TRBJ1-1,TGTGCCAGCAGCCGACCGAACACTGAAGCTTTCTTT,CASSRPNTEAFF
TRBD2,-,TRBV29-1,TRBJ2-7,TGCAGCGCCCGGACTAGCGGAGCCTACGAGCAGTACTTC,CSARTSGAYEQYF
-,many,TRBV7-2,TRBJ2-3,TGTGCCAGCAGCGCAGACAGTAATACGCAGTATTTT,CASSADSNTQYF
-,many,TRBV20-1,TRBJ1-3,TGCAGTGCTAGAGATCACCCGATCTCTGGAAACACCATATATTTT,CSARDHPISGNTIYF
TRBD1,many,TRBV20-1,TRBJ1-6,TGCAGTGCTAGGTCGCAGGGGGGAAATTCACCCCTCCACTTT,CSARSQGGNSPLHF